This T cell receptor (beta chain) derives from a study of radiation and T cells in renal cell carcinoma. V gave up 4 bases and J gave up 5 bases; unmatched junction bases: 18. This CDR3 is built from 21 residues. The germline CDR1 and CDR2 sequences are SGDLS and YYNGEE. Time point meaning: baseline pretreatment blood. Treatment reported: 15 Gy SBRT to primary tumor, nephrectomy 4 weeks later. This clone has more than one count but fewer than ten. The data were produced by immunoSEQ multiplex PCR, yet TCRdb's version contains in-frame clones alone and is incomplete. The repertoire holds tens of thousands of clones, 65% to 85% seen once, with 5% to 6.5% in the top ten.

This receptor was taken from a man between 60 and 75 years old with renal cell carcinoma. V gene TRBV9 combines with J gene TRBJ2-1, with 16 bases aligning to TRBD2. Sequenced material: blood, taken from a patient whose treatment included radiotherapy and nephrectomy. CDR3: CASSTTTGTSGRALPNNEQFF. CDR3 DNA: TGTGCCAGCAGCACCACCACTGGGACTAGCGGGAGGGCCTTGCCTAACAATGAGCAGTTCTTC.